This T cell receptor beta chain was captured by sequencing in a study of shared clonotypes between healthy human individuals. V dropped 4 bases and J dropped 3 bases, with 12 bases sitting between them. Germline V gene data show CDR1 as GTSNPN and CDR2 as SVGIG (reference sequence). There are 13 residues in the CDR3. Assay execution proceeded at the deep level. Generated by immunoSEQ multiplex PCR, the TCRdb table keeps only in-frame clones and is missing some. The table includes about 2.4 million clones, approximately 94% detected once. A CD45RA-negative memory subset and a CD45RA+ naive subset were separated from the CD4+ cells. Whole-study results and caveats: Compared with clonotypes that all four donors shared, non-shared clonotypes had lower generation probabilities. A small donor pool kept down the genetic and exposure-history diversity that was represented.

This clone showed up just a few times. Its antigen is not identified. The origin of this receptor is a man between 18 and 29 years old in good health. The rearrangement links TRBV30 to TRBJ1-1; a possible D gene is TRBD1 (5 bases). The specimen sequenced was naive CD4+ T cells sorted from blood. Subset noted: CD45RA+ positively selected. This chain's CDR3 is CAWTGERYTEAFF. DNA for the CDR3: TGTGCCTGGACGGGGGAGCGGTACACTGAAGCTTTCTTT.